These 8 T cell receptor beta chains were sequenced from one sample in a study of blood T cell repertoires in COVID-19. The protocol was immunoSEQ multiplex PCR, while the TCRdb copy is restricted to in-frame clones and leaves out a portion. The table records hundreds of thousands of clones, less than 90% of them present only once. Sequenced material: PBMCs or T cells enriched from blood (not recorded which). These receptors all stem from a woman aged 50 to 60 who had recovered from COVID-19.

The chain combines TRBV6-5 with TRBJ2-3; D perhaps matches TRBD1 (6 bases). This CDR3 region has 16 residues. Germline CDR1 and CDR2: MNHEY and SVGAGI. V was cut by 4 bases and J by 0 bases, with 14 bases left in between. The CDR3 loop is CASSLTGTTSTDTQYF. The CDR3 DNA is TGTGCCAGCAGTTTAACCGGGACAACTAGCACAGATACGCAGTATTTT.

J is TRBJ2-7 and V is TRBV6-2 or TRBV6-3; a possible D gene is TRBD1 (6 bases). Germline V gene data show CDR1 as MNHEY and CDR2 as SVGEGT. V was cut by 6 bases and J by 4 bases, with 19 bases left in between. This CDR3 contains 15 residues. The CDR3 DNA sequence: TGTGCCAGCAGCCCCGCAGGGGTAACCTGGTACGAGCAGTACTTC. It encodes CASSPAGVTWYEQYF.

The chain links TRBV27 to TRBJ1-5, with 7 positions matching TRBD1. Germline V CDR1 and CDR2: MNHEY, SMNVEV (reference sequence). The J segment lost 3 bases and the V segment lost 2 bases, leaving 10 bases of the junction unmatched. CDR3 length equals 17 residues. CDR3: CASSLIGGGKNNQPQHF. For the CDR3, the DNA is TGTGCCAGCAGTTTAATAGGGGGCGGAAAAAACAATCAGCCCCAGCATTTT.

The chain couples TRBV2 to TRBJ2-7; TRBD1 matches 8 bases. The CDR3 covers 13 residues. Germline V lookup: CDR1 SNHLY, CDR2 FYNNEI. Germline trimming cut 9 bases from V and 5 bases from J; bases unmatched to any gene: 9. Written as DNA, the CDR3 is TGTGCCAGTACTGGGCAGGGGGCCCACGAGCAGTACTTC. Protein sequence: CASTGQGAHEQYF.

CDR3 in DNA: TGTGCCAGCAGCTTAGAGGCGGGAGGGGTTTACAATGAGCAGTTCTTC. Translation gives CASSLEAGGVYNEQFF. The J gene is TRBJ2-1, the V gene TRBV7-2; 9 nucleotides line up with TRBD2. The V gene end was trimmed by 1 base and the J gene end by 4 bases; junction bases not matched to a gene: 5. CDR1 is SGHTA and CDR2 is FQGNSA in the germline V gene. The CDR3 is made up of 16 amino acids.

The rearrangement uses TRBV6-5 and TRBJ1-1, with 8 bases that match TRBD1. With V trimmed by 9 bases and J by 9 bases, 9 bases remained unmatched. This CDR3 contains 12 residues. Germline values: CDR1 MNHEY, CDR2 SVGAGI. The CDR3 DNA follows: TGTGCCAGTCGACAGGGGACCGAGAAAGCTTTCTTT. Its translation is CASRQGTEKAFF.

The chain joins TRBV6-5 to TRBJ2-1; 8 bases agree with TRBD2. Germline CDR1 MNHEY, CDR2 SVGAGI. The CDR3 contains 15 residues. V was clipped by 6 bases and J by 7 bases; unmatched bases: 11. The CDR3 coding sequence is TGTGCCAGCAGGGGAGCGGGAGAAGTTCATAATGAGCAGTTCTTC. Translation gives CASRGAGEVHNEQFF.

This chain connects TRBV18 to TRBJ1-1, with D unclear. CDR3 length: 16 residues. CDR1 is KGHSH and CDR2 is LQKENI in the germline V gene. Deletions cut 2 bases from V and 2 bases from J, with 15 bases between. The CDR3 region is CASSPRGRTDNTEAFF. The CDR3 bases are TGTGCCAGCTCACCAAGAGGACGGACTGACAACACTGAAGCTTTCTTT.